The clone carrying this TCR beta chain was picked up many times. The V and J ends lost 0 bases and 4 bases respectively, with 9 bases between them. The germline V gene has CDR1 ENHRY and CDR2 SYGVKD. This CDR3 is built from 14 residues. These data originate in a study of Graves' ophthalmopathy and Graves' hyperthyroidism. CDR3 regions of TCR beta were amplified from RNA transcripts. First-round RT-PCR used HTBI primers; second-round multiplex PCR followed. Via MiXCR, TCRdb re-called the multiplex PCR reads, giving one row per CDR3 protein. The repertoire holds hundreds of thousands of distinct CDR3 sequences, 45% seen once, with approximately 44% in the top ten.

The sequencing sample was made of peripheral blood. This chain uses TRBV10-3 with TRBJ1-2, with D uncertain. The source is an adult man with Graves' ophthalmopathy. The CDR3, as DNA: TGTGCCATCAGTGAGTCGATTCAGACCTATGGCTACACCTTC. This sequence encodes CAISESIQTYGYTF.